Listed here is a single T cell receptor (beta chain). No antigen is known for it. This entry is derived from a study of T cell responses to AZD1222 COVID-19 vaccine. Overall study results and limits: Clonal diversity was possibly underestimated, and white British individuals and females predominated among donors. Samples come after the peak T cell response, not at day 14.

Profiled with immunoSEQ multiplex PCR; TCRdb holds only in-frame clones, not every one. Here the sample spans more than 95,000 clones, approximately 90% being singletons. J was trimmed by 2 bases and V by 0 bases; bases with no gene match: 2. The CDR3 totals 16 residues. Germline CDR1 reads LGHDT; CDR2 reads YNNKEL (reference sequence). Sequencing used peripheral blood, obtained on day 0 of AZD1222 vaccination. The receptor comes from an adult in good health. The rearrangement joins TRBV3-1 (or the pseudogene TRBV3-2) to TRBJ2-1, with TRBD2 matching over 9 bases. The CDR3 DNA is TGTGCCAGCAGCCAAGAAATAGCGGGGGCCTACAATGAGCAGTTCTTC. Its translation: CASSQEIAGAYNEQFF.